Included here is one TCR beta chain sequence, with context. Its specific antigen is unknown. Base qualities were left out, and no much larger clone turns up one base away. Spanning cysteine to phenylalanine, the CDR3 consists of 14 amino acids. The DNA shown is the 42-base CDR3, in frame from base 1. CDR1 KGHSH and CDR2 LQKENI were looked up in the germline V gene. This record belongs to a study of blood T cells in healthy people across ages (dated by TCRdb to about 2015). Regarding the complete study: In model experiments, roughly one uniquely barcoded TCR beta cDNA molecule per two T cells was captured by template switching. The study analyzed two additional independent replicas of 1 million unique cDNA reads from the same blood draw for two donors, one aged 18 to 29 and one aged 80 or older. Donors of different ages were randomly distributed across sequencing lanes to avoid experimental bias. The donors were divided into four age groups: young (average around 16 years), middle-aged (under 40), aged (approximately 62) and long-lived (about 79). To track age-related changes in TCR beta repertoire diversity, the study relied on deep sequencing normalized with unique cDNA molecular identifiers. What the authors observed across the whole study: The long-lived group showed more naive CD4+ T cells, fewer expanded clones and increased TCR diversity than the aged group, suggesting age selection. Estimates of total diversity based on one million sequenced T cells were regarded as lower bounds and as underestimates. Since profiling was done on bulk unsorted PBMCs, naive and antigen-experienced compartments could not be conclusively compared. Donor CMV infection status was unknown, potentially confounding age-related changes in expanded clonotypes. As age increased, observed TCR beta diversity per million T cells dropped in a roughly linear way, and a significant reduction was already evident by age around 41. The percentage of naive T cells measured by flow cytometry correlated strongly with observed TCR beta diversity.

Libraries came from 5' RACE. The sequencing machine was an Illumina HiSeq 2500. The second PCR ran for roughly 6 to 11 cycles and used a J-beta primer mix along with a sample-barcoded 5' primer. A unique molecular identifier was introduced onto each TCR beta cDNA molecule by a template-switch 5' adaptor carrying 12 random nucleotides. At least 3 million CDR3-containing paired-end reads were obtained from each sample. First-strand cDNA was synthesized from all RNA with the Mint cDNA synthesis kit, primed by a TRBC-specific oligonucleotide. After uracil-DNA glycosylase treatment, a first 18-cycle PCR used universal primers M1SS and BC2_uni_R on all cDNA. Per the original workflow: Each sample was normalized by randomly selecting 1 million high-quality reads, each carrying a distinct molecular identifier. Reads with shared molecular identifiers were discarded instead of being binned into consensus sequences. MiTCR, run with a Q25 quality threshold and the strictest error-elimination algorithm, handled CDR3 identification, clonotype clustering and error correction. A nonparametric unseen species model with Euler transformation was used to estimate lower-bound total TCR beta diversity. TCRdb passed the public sequencing reads through fastp at Q25 and MiXCR, retaining productive beta sequences. Records with the same CDR3 protein are collapsed into one entry carrying the most frequent genes and DNA. In this record, the V and J calls reflect TCRdb's handling and not the investigators' own analysis. The sample has over 500,000 distinct CDR3 sequences on record, under 65% of them singletons. The top ten hold roughly 13% of the sample.

Systemically healthy Caucasian individuals from Russia, some 38 in total and aged about 6 to 95 years, were included as donors. Each donor gave ten milliliters of peripheral blood, collected into EDTA-treated Vacutainer tubes. PBMCs were isolated by Ficoll-Paque density-gradient centrifugation, with at least 7 million obtained per sample. Trizol reagent was used to extract total RNA from the PBMCs, yielding at least 5.5 micrograms per sample. For every donor, an aliquot of PBMCs went through flow cytometry to measure the percentages of naive CD45RAhigh/CD27high T cells. This sequence was found in an elderly woman in good health. Sequenced input: blood. The sequence is built from TRBV18 and TRBJ2-4, with no confident D gene call. The DNA end favors TRBJ2-7, so the J call may be wrong. The CDR3 reads CASSRTDVSYEQYF. The DNA reads as follows: TGTGCCAGCTCACGGACGGACGTGTCCTACGAGCAGTACTTC.